The next 5 T cell receptor beta chains were all read from a single sample in a study of cytomegalovirus exposure and HLA in healthy donors. This PCR relied on a set of 60 Vbeta primers and 13 Jbeta primers. TCRdb's table, derived via immunoSEQ multiplex PCR, lists solely in-frame clones and lacks some. The data contain roughly 160,000 clones, nearly 80% of them singletons. Input material: PBMCs. These receptor sequences come from a man younger than 35 in good health and CMV-seropositive.

The V call is TRBV7-9, the J call TRBJ2-3; weak D call: TRBD2 (6 bases). This CDR3 is 14 amino acids long. V was cut by 4 bases and J by 4 bases, with 12 bases left in between. Per germline, CDR1 SEHNR and CDR2 FQNEAQ (reference sequence). CDR3 bases: TGTGCCAGCAGCTCTCGGGGACTGGCAGATACGCAGTATTTT. Translated, it gives CASSSRGLADTQYF.

This clone was observed at least ten times. The chain employs TRBV4-3 and TRBJ2-7, with D possibly being TRBD2 (5 bases). Germline V lookup: CDR1 LGHNA, CDR2 YSLEER. V shed 0 bases and J shed 7 bases, with 22 bases lying between them. The CDR3 length is 17 residues. CDR3 bases: TGCGCCAGCAGCCAAGATTCAGAGGGCGGAATGATCGGAGAGCAGTACTTC. Translated, it gives CASSQDSEGGMIGEQYF.

This chain connects TRBV14 to TRBJ2-7; TRBD1 agrees at 7 bases. With V trimmed by 5 bases and J by 2 bases, 0 bases remained unmatched. CDR1 and CDR2 from the germline V gene are SGHDN and FVKESK. This CDR3 has 12 amino acids. The chain's CDR3 is CASSDRAYEQYF. Written as DNA, the CDR3 is TGTGCCAGCAGCGACAGGGCCTACGAGCAGTACTTC.

This chain connects TRBV6-5 to TRBJ2-2, with TRBD2 matching 7 bases. The V and J ends lost 2 bases and 3 bases, in that order; junction bases with no gene match: 3. The CDR3 length is 15 residues. Looked up from germline, CDR1 is MNHEY and CDR2 is SVGAGI. In DNA, the CDR3 is TGTGCCAGCAGTTACGCGGGAGAGCACACCGGGGAGCTGTTTTTT. Its protein is CASSYAGEHTGELFF.

In this sample, this clone turned up a few times. The chain uses TRBV19 and TRBJ1-2; TRBD1 matches at 7 bases. The CDR3 covers 12 residues. The germline V gene has CDR1 LNHDA and CDR2 SQIVND (reference sequence). V lost 10 bases, J lost 2 bases, and 4 bases stayed unmatched. Here the CDR3 DNA reads TGTGCCACCCTAGGGGGCAACTATGGCTACACCTTC. This gives the protein CATLGGNYGYTF.